This T cell receptor (beta chain) was sequenced for a study of cytomegalovirus exposure and HLA in healthy donors. Overall study: Findings of an earlier analysis included 90 million to 120 million unique TCR beta sequences from 180 million or so T cells. Study-wide findings and caveats: Productive rates of about 87% or about 30% were seen for most TCR beta V segments in an earlier analysis.

Deletions cut 4 bases from V and 6 bases from J, with 10 bases between. This CDR3 contains 12 residues. CDR1 and CDR2 from the germline V gene are SEHNR and FQNEAQ (reference sequence). Points on this clone: Its target is not known.

Vbeta (60) and Jbeta (13) primers were used in the PCR. Profiled with immunoSEQ multiplex PCR; TCRdb holds only in-frame clones, not every one. The sample records 200,000 to 250,000 clones, about 78% being singletons. The receptor comes from a woman younger than 45 in good health and CMV-seronegative. The sequenced sample consisted of PBMCs. The gene calls are TRBV7-9 and TRBJ2-7, with D possibly TRBD1 on 6 matching bases. The CDR3 sequence is CASSSGAGEQYF. The CDR3, as DNA: TGTGCCAGCAGCTCAGGGGCCGGCGAGCAGTACTTC.